This T cell receptor (beta chain) was sequenced in a study of PD-1 blockade in classical Hodgkin lymphoma. At the level of the study: Administration of nivolumab to patients was at 3 mg/kg intravenously every 2 weeks.

Every patient had relapsed following autologous stem cell transplantation, and cohorts differed in brentuximab vedotin exposure. Patients showed best responses of complete response, partial response or progressive disease. Clones were sequenced by immunoSEQ multiplex PCR, and TCRdb holds only the in-frame ones, with some missing. The table includes roughly 41,000 clones, roughly three quarters detected once. A note on this clone: Its specificity is not known.

The study's findings and limits: Complete responders showed a baseline diversity that resembled the diversity of newly diagnosed patients.

The sequenced sample was peripheral blood mononuclear cells (PBMCs), obtained at baseline. The TCR originated in a human donor with classical Hodgkin lymphoma.

The CDR3 nucleotides read TGCGCCAGCAGCTCCCCCCTCGGGCAGGGTTCGACTGAAGCTTTCTTT. Translating it yields CASSSPLGQGSTEAFF. The chain has TRBV5-1 and TRBJ1-1, with D tentatively TRBD1 (5 bases). Germline CDR1 SGHRS, CDR2 YFSETQ. The V gene lost 3 bases and the J gene lost 5 bases, with 20 bases spanning the gap. The length of the CDR3 is 16 residues.